There are a few counts of the clone carrying this T cell receptor (beta chain). Clones were read by immunoSEQ multiplex PCR, and TCRdb kept only the in-frame ones, dropping some. The sample holds approximately 58,000 clones, roughly 80% seen once. This sample was taken from a study of PD-L1 blockade in urothelial cancer. Overall study: Patients previously received 0 to 3 chemotherapy regimens.

Germline-derived CDR1 and CDR2 are SNHLY and FYNNEI. The CDR3 has 15 residues. V was cut by 2 bases and J by 0 bases, with 9 bases left in between. The chain carries TRBV2 and TRBJ2-3, with D possibly being TRBD2 (5 bases). The source material was PBMCs, sampled around atezolizumab (anti-PD-L1) treatment. This TCR derives from a man aged 70 or older with urothelial cancer. The CDR3, as DNA: TGTGCCAGCAGTGAAAATGGACTTAGCACAGATACGCAGTATTTT. Translating it yields CASSENGLSTDTQYF.